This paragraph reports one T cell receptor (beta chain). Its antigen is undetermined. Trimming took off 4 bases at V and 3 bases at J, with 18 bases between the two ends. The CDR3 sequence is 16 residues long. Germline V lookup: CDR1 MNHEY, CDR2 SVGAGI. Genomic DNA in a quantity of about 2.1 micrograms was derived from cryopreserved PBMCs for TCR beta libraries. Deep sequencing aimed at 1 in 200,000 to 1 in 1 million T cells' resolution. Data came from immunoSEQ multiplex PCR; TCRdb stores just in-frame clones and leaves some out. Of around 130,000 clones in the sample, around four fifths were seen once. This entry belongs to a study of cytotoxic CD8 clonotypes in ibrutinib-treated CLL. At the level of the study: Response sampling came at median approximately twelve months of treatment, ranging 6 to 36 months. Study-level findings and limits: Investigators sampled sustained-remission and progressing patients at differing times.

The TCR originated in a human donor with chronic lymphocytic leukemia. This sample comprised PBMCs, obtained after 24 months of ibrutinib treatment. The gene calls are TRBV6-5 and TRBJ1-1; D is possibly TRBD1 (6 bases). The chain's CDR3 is CASSLGWGRTDTEAFF. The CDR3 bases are TGTGCCAGCAGTTTGGGGTGGGGGCGGACGGACACTGAAGCTTTCTTT.